This T cell receptor beta chain was found in a study of memory CD4+ T cells and cytomegalovirus serostatus. Study-level points and caveats: The CMV-associated TCR signature appears largely within the CD4+ memory repertoire.

The sort gate was single viable CD3+CD4+CD8-CD45RO+ cells for memory CD4+ T cells. With regard to this clone: Its cognate antigen is unknown.

Per germline, CDR1 LGHNA and CDR2 YNFKEQ. Between the trimmed V and J ends, which lost 4 bases and 4 bases, there was a span of 19 bases. The length of the CDR3 is 17 residues. As handled by the study authors: After removing out-of-frame reads, approximately 2 million distinct TCRbeta sequences remained. Assay: immunoSEQ multiplex PCR; the TCRdb copy retains only in-frame clones and omits some. The V and J calls and clone size were taken over from that table, and D and trimming were inferred from the DNA. This table has 50,000 to 65,000 clones, over 70% appearing once. The sample comprised memory CD4+ T cells from blood. This receptor was taken from an adult in good health and CMV-seropositive. The chain employs TRBV4-2 and TRBJ2-2, with D unclear. The CDR3 DNA sequence: TGTGCCAGCAGCCTCGAGGTGGTACTGGCTTCCACCGGGGAGCTGTTTTTT. Translating it yields CASSLEVVLASTGELFF.